Reported below is one TCR beta chain. Its antigen remains unidentified. It was uncontrolled infection, other autoimmune disease, pregnancy or lactation that excluded patients. These data belong to a study of T cells in Graves' hyperthyroidism and ophthalmopathy. Study-wide findings and caveats: Blood shared most expanded thyroid clonotypes above 0.001. Ophthalmopathy got predicted by the model a median around 6.8 months before its onset.

RNA transcripts yielded amplified TCR beta CDR3 regions. The HTBI set primed first-round TCR CDR3 RT-PCR. MiXCR was run by TCRdb on the multiplex PCR reads, yielding one entry per CDR3 protein. Here the sample spans under 700,000 distinct CDR3 sequences, around 15% being singletons. Trimming took off 4 bases at V and 7 bases at J, with 10 bases between the two ends. Germline V lookup: CDR1 DFQATT, CDR2 SNEGSKA (reference sequence). The CDR3 covers 11 residues. Input material: blood. This receptor was obtained from a woman younger than 30 with Graves' hyperthyroidism. The rearrangement uses TRBV20-1 and TRBJ1-2; D is ambiguous. The CDR3 DNA sequence: TGCAGTGCTACCCCAATGGGTGGCTACACCTTC. It yields the protein CSATPMGGYTF.